The clone carrying this T cell receptor beta chain has only one observation. These data come from a study of blood T cell repertoires in COVID-19. The CDR3 length is 16 residues. V was clipped by 4 bases and J by 0 bases; unmatched bases: 7. Germline values: CDR1 SGHRS, CDR2 YFSETQ. Only in-frame clones appear in the TCRdb table, and some are missing; sequencing was by immunoSEQ multiplex PCR. The sample carries 390,000 or so clones, roughly four fifths recorded once. This chain links TRBV5-1 with TRBJ1-3, with TRBD1 identical over 7 bases. The sequencing input was PBMCs or T cells enriched from blood (not recorded which). The TCR was taken from a woman between 45 and 60 years old who had recovered from COVID-19. The DNA of the CDR3 is TGCGCCAGCAGCATTGGACAGGCCAACTCTGGAAACACCATATATTTT. This translates into CASSIGQANSGNTIYF.